This paragraph covers one T cell receptor (beta chain) sequence. Self-reported history from a screening survey and questionnaire set each donor's cohort. Two negative PCRs, clearance, or symptom resolution had been documented for recovered Cohort 3 donors. Assay: immunoSEQ multiplex PCR; the TCRdb copy retains only in-frame clones and omits some. The sample holds 200,000 to 250,000 clones; over 65% are singletons and the top ten take 3% to 4%. Deletions cut 7 bases from V and 5 bases from J, with 17 bases between. Germline V gives CDR1 WSHSY, CDR2 SAAADI. This CDR3 region has 14 residues. This entry comes from a study of blood T cell repertoires in COVID-19. In the study overall: There were acute and convalescent COVID-19 samples, and they came from the United States, Italy and Spain. The cDNA or gDNA used as material had been derived from T cells, B-cell-depleted T cells, or PBMCs.

The receptor was derived from a woman in her sixties or seventies who had recovered from COVID-19. Sequenced input: PBMCs or T cells enriched from blood (not recorded which). The rearrangement links TRBV10-2 to TRBJ1-2, with no clear D. The CDR3 coding sequence is TGCGCCAGCACCAAGGGAGGGAGGGAGTATGGCTACACCTTC. This gives the protein CASTKGGREYGYTF.